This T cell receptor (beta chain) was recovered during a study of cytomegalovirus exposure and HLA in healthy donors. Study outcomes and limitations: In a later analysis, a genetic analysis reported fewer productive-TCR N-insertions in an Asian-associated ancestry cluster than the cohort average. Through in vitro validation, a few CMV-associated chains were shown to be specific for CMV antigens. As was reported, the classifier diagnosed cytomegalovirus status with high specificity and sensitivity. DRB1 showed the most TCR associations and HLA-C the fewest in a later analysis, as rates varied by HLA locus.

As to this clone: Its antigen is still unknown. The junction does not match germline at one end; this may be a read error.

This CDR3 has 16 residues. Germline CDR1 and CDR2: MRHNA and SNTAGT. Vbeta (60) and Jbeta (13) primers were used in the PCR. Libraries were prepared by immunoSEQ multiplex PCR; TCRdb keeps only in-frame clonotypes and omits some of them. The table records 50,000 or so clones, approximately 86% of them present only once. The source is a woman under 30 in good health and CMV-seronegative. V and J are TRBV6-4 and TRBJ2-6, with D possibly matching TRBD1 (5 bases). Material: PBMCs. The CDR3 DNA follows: TGTGCCAGCAGTGACTCGATAGCCTCTGGGGCCAACGGCCTGACTTTC. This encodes CASSDSIASGANGLTF.